The sequence of this T cell receptor beta chain was determined in a study of blood T cell repertoires in COVID-19. Overall study context: From the United States, Italy and Spain came samples of acute and convalescent COVID-19.

This clone was seen just once. Per germline, CDR1 SGHNT and CDR2 YYREEE (reference sequence). Trimming pared 2 bases from V and 1 base from J, leaving 9 bases between. This CDR3 region has 14 residues. Measured with immunoSEQ multiplex PCR; TCRdb has only the in-frame clones, and not every one. Counted here are 450,000 to 500,000 clones, 88% occurring once; the ten biggest clones make up around 7.9%. Living in 24 US areas, the participants were between roughly 18 and 95 years of age. Participants' own reports of clinical history determined their cohort assignment. The sequenced sample was PBMCs or T cells enriched from blood (not recorded which). The receptor was derived from a woman aged 60-75 years who had recovered from COVID-19. This sequence joins TRBV5-4 and TRBJ1-1, with no clear D. The CDR3 region is CASSFDKWNTEAFF. CDR3 DNA: TGTGCCAGCAGCTTTGACAAATGGAACACTGAAGCTTTCTTT.